Detailed here is one T cell receptor beta chain. Germline V CDR1 and CDR2: SGHVS, FQNEAQ. Trimming removed 5 bases from V and 4 bases from J, with 18 bases in between. The CDR3 runs to 16 residues. The assay was immunoSEQ multiplex PCR, and TCRdb's table has in-frame clones only and misses some. Here the sample spans 1,500,000 or so clones, more than 95% being singletons. This sample was taken from a study of shared clonotypes between healthy human individuals. The receptor was isolated from a man aged 25-40 years in good health. Specimen: naive CD4+ T cells sorted from blood. Subset: CD45RA+ positively selected. The V gene is TRBV7-8, the J gene TRBJ1-5; D perhaps matches TRBD1 (6 bases). The CDR3 loop reads CASSTHSKGVNQPQHF. The CDR3 DNA reads as TGTGCCAGCAGCACACACTCGAAGGGGGTTAATCAGCCCCAGCATTTT. The variable domain in full, completed from reference TRBV7-8 and TRBJ1-5, reads GAGVSQSPRYKVAKRGQDVALRCDPISGHVSLFWYQQALGQGPEFLTYFQNEAQLDKSGLPSDRFFAERPEGSVSTLKIQRTQQEDSAVYLCASSTHSKGVNQPQHFGDGTRLSIL.